This TCR beta chain derives from a study of patients and donors after allogeneic stem cell transplantation. J lost 4 bases, V lost 4 bases, and 6 bases had no gene match. The CDR3 sequence is 14 residues long. CDR1 and CDR2 (germline): SNHLY, FYNNEI. TCRdb recomputed calls from the RT-PCR reads with MiXCR, one row per CDR3 protein. This table has tens of thousands of distinct CDR3 sequences, 40% to 60% appearing once. The sequenced sample was blood, either unsorted or a sorted T cell fraction (not recorded which). The receptor's source is a human donor who was either an allogeneic HSCT recipient or a stem cell or donor lymphocyte infusion donor (not recorded which). It is not recorded whose cells these are; they may come from a transplant donor. V gene TRBV2 combines with J gene TRBJ1-2; TRBD1 agrees at 7 bases. The CDR3 region has the DNA TGTGCCAGCAGTGGTGATGGGGACAGCTATGGCTACACCTTC. As protein: CASSGDGDSYGYTF.